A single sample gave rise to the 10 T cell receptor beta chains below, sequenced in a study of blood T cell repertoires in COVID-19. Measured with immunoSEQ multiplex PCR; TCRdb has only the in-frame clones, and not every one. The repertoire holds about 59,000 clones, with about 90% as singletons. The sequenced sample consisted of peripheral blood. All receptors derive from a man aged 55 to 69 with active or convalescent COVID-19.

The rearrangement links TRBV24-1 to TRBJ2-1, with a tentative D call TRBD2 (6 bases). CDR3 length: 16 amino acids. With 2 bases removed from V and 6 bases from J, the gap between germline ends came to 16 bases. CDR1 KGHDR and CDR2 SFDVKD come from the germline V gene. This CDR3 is CATSDSGLPLSNEQFF. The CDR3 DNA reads TGTGCCACCAGTGATTCGGGACTGCCCCTATCCAATGAGCAGTTCTTC.

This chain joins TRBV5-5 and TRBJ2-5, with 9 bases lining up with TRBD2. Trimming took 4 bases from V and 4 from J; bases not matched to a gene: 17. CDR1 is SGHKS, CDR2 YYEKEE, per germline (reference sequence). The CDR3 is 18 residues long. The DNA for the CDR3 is TGTGCCAGCAGCCCCATTCGTGGAACGGCGGGAGGGAGAGAGACCCAGTACTTC. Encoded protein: CASSPIRGTAGGRETQYF.

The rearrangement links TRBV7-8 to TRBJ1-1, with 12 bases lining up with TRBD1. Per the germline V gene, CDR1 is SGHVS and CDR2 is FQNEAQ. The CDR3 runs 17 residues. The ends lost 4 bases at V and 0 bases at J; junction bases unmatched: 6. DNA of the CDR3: TGTGCCAGCAGCTGGGACAGGGGGCGGGCGATGAACACTGAAGCTTTCTTT. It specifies CASSWDRGRAMNTEAFF.

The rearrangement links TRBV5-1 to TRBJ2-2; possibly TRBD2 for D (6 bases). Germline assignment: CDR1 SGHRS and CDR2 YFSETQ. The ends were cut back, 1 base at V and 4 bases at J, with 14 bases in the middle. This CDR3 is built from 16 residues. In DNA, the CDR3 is TGCGCCAGCAGCTTGTCATTCGGGAGTGCCACCGGGGAGCTGTTTTTT. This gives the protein CASSLSFGSATGELFF.

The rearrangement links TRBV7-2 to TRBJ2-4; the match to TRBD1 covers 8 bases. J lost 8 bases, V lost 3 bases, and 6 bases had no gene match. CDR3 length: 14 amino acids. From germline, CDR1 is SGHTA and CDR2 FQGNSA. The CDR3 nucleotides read TGTGCCAGCAGCTTTGACAGGGGTACAGACATTCAGTACTTC. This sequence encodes CASSFDRGTDIQYF.

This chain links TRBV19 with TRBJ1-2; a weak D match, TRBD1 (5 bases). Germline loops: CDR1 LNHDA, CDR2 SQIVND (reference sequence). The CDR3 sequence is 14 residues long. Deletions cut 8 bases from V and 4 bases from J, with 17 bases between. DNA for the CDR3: TGTGCCAGTCAAGAGGCGGGGCGAGGCTATGGCTACACCTTC. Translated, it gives CASQEAGRGYGYTF.

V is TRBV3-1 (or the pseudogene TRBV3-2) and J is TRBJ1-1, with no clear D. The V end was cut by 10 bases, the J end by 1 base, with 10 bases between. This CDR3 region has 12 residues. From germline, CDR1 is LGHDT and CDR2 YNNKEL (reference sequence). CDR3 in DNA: TGTGCCACCTCCAGGTCGAACACTGAAGCTTTCTTT. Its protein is CATSRSNTEAFF.

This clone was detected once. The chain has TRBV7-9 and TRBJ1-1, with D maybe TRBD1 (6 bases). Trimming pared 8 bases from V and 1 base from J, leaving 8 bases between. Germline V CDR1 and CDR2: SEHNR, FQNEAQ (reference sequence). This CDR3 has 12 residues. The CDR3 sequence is CASGQSNTEAFF. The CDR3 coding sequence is TGTGCCAGCGGACAGTCGAACACTGAAGCTTTCTTT. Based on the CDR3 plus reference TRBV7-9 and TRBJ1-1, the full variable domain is DTGVSQNPRHKITKRGQNVTFRCDPISEHNRLYWYRQTLGQGPEFLTYFQNEAQLEKSRLLSDRFSAERPKGSFSTLEIQRTEQGDSAMYLCASGQSNTEAFFGQGTRLTVV.

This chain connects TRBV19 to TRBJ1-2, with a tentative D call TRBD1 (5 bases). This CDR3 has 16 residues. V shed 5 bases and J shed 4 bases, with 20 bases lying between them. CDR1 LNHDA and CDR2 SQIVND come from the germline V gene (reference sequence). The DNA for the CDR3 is TGTGCCAGTAGTTCATACCGGGGGGAGGGGAGCTATGGCTACACCTTC. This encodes CASSSYRGEGSYGYTF.

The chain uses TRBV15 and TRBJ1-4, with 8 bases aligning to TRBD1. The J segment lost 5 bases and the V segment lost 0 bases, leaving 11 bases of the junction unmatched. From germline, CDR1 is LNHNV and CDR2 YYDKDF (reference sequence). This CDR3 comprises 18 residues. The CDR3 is CATSRDPSKTGVNEKLFF. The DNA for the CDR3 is TGTGCCACCAGCAGAGACCCATCCAAGACAGGGGTAAATGAAAAACTGTTTTTT.